One sample yielded the 19 T cell receptor beta chains listed below, sequenced in a study of T-cell reconstitution after alpha-beta-depleted transplantation in children. Unique molecular identifiers were used in preparing the TCRbeta library. TCRdb recomputed calls from the PCR reads with MiXCR, one row per CDR3 protein. The sample holds under 70,000 distinct CDR3 sequences; about 11% are singletons and the top ten take less than 15%. The sequenced sample was PBMCs, obtained before TCRalphabeta/CD19-depleted stem cell transplant. Source of these receptors: a boy younger than 18 with acute myeloid leukemia, due to receive a stem cell transplant.

Many counts were recorded for this clonotype. DNA for the CDR3: TGTGCCAGCCGTAGGACTAGCGGGTTCTACGAGCAGTACTTC. Translating it yields CASRRTSGFYEQYF. The V gene is TRBV27, the J gene TRBJ2-7, with 11 bases that match TRBD2. Germline lookup yields CDR1 MNHEY and CDR2 SMNVEV (reference sequence). The junction had 6 bases not matched to a gene; V was cut back by 8 bases and J by 3 bases. This CDR3 comprises 14 residues.

This clonotype was observed many times. V is TRBV28 and J is TRBJ2-5; no definite D call. V shed 7 bases and J shed 4 bases, with 10 bases lying between them. The CDR3 has 12 amino acids. Germline V lookup: CDR1 MDHEN, CDR2 SYDVKM. The CDR3 region has the DNA TGTGCCAGCAATCAGCGCCTAGAGACCCAGTACTTC. The encoded protein is CASNQRLETQYF.

On this clonotype: A read error may be the cause here, since a much bigger clone is one base away. The rearrangement links TRBV15 to TRBJ2-2; TRBD2 matches at 15 bases. The CDR3 is 17 amino acids. Germline values: CDR1 LNHNV, CDR2 YYDKDF (reference sequence). The CDR3 sequence: CATSTRTSGRVTRELFF. The CDR3 bases are TGTGCCACCAGCACCCGGACTAGCGGGAGGGTCACCAGGGAGCTGTTTTTT.

The table lists this clonotype with many counts. The genes are TRBV20-1 and TRBJ2-7; D ambiguous. The CDR3 is 11 amino acids. V gave up 2 bases and J gave up 5 bases, with 7 bases separating them. Germline CDR1 is DFQATT and CDR2 is SNEGSKA (reference sequence). The CDR3 region is CSARLVNEQYF. CDR3 in DNA: TGCAGTGCTAGATTGGTAAACGAGCAGTACTTC.

This clonotype was observed at least ten times. The rearrangement links TRBV20-1 to TRBJ2-1; 8 nucleotides match TRBD2. The ends lost 6 bases at V and 6 bases at J; junction bases unmatched: 13. Germline-derived CDR1 and CDR2 are DFQATT and SNEGSKA (reference sequence). The CDR3 runs 15 residues. The CDR3 loop is CSASLYSRGGNEQFF. The CDR3 DNA reads TGCAGTGCCTCCTTATATAGCCGGGGGGGCAATGAGCAGTTCTTC.

This clonotype has a count of ten or more. V and J are TRBV5-1 and TRBJ1-1, with D unclear. The ends were cut back, 0 bases at V and 4 bases at J, with 10 bases in the middle. CDR3 length: 14 residues. Germline V CDR1 and CDR2: SGHRS, YFSETQ. The chain's CDR3 is CASSLGGASTEAFF. CDR3 DNA sequence: TGCGCCAGCAGCTTGGGGGGTGCGAGCACTGAAGCTTTCTTT.

This clonotype was found many times. The chain is built from TRBV9 and TRBJ2-7; D uncertain. The CDR3 is 13 residues long. The ends were cut back, 0 bases at V and 2 bases at J, with 6 bases in the middle. The germline V gene encodes CDR1 SGDLS and CDR2 YYNGEE. The CDR3 here is CASSVAPAYEQYF. The CDR3 nucleotides read TGTGCCAGCAGCGTAGCTCCGGCCTACGAGCAGTACTTC.

This clonotype was seen many times. The V gene is TRBV27, the J gene TRBJ1-1; TRBD1 matches at 11 bases. CDR1 MNHEY and CDR2 SMNVEV come from the germline V gene (reference sequence). The CDR3 totals 14 residues. V shed 5 bases and J 5 bases; nucleotides not matched to a gene: 4. The CDR3: CASSRDRGMTEAFF. The DNA of the CDR3 is TGTGCCAGCAGTAGGGACAGGGGGATGACTGAAGCTTTCTTT.

This clonotype was seen repeatedly, ten times or more. The rearrangement joins TRBV5-1 to TRBJ2-7; 12 bases match TRBD1. The germline V gene encodes CDR1 SGHRS and CDR2 YFSETQ. Trimming removed 4 bases from V and 4 bases from J; junction bases left unmatched: 9. The CDR3 is 16 amino acids. This chain's CDR3 is CASSAFGDRGLYEQYF. CDR3 bases: TGCGCCAGCAGCGCGTTTGGGGACAGGGGGCTGTACGAGCAGTACTTC.

The sample holds a few counts of this clonotype. The rearrangement uses TRBV6-5 and TRBJ2-3, with 13 bases fitting TRBD2. The V and J ends lost 1 base and 1 base, in that order; junction bases with no gene match: 2. The CDR3 is 17 residues long. The germline V gene has CDR1 MNHEY and CDR2 SVGAGI. The chain's CDR3 is CASSYYGLAGGTDTQYF. DNA of the CDR3: TGTGCCAGCAGTTACTACGGACTAGCGGGAGGCACAGATACGCAGTATTTT.

In this sample, this clonotype turned up many times. The rearrangement joins TRBV4-3 to TRBJ2-1; D not certain. The germline gives CDR1 LGHNA, CDR2 YSLEER. V lost 4 bases and J lost 9, with 13 bases in between. The CDR3 runs 13 residues. CDR3 nucleotides: TGCGCCAGCAGCCGCACATTCGACACTGAGCAGTTCTTC. Translation gives CASSRTFDTEQFF.

This clonotype was counted many times. The rearrangement uses TRBV4-1 and TRBJ2-7, with D uncertain. Trimming removed 0 bases at V and 2 bases at J, with 8 bases between. The germline CDR1 and CDR2 sequences are MGHRA and YSYEKL. The CDR3 has 14 residues. The CDR3 bases are TGCGCCAGCAGCCAAGATCCCCGTGCCTACGAGCAGTACGTC. Translation: CASSQDPRAYEQYV.

This clonotype was recorded many times. The chain joins TRBV7-9 to TRBJ2-1, with TRBD2 identical over 13 bases. The CDR3 spans 16 residues. CDR1 SEHNR and CDR2 FQNEAQ come from the germline V gene (reference sequence). The trim removed 6 bases at V and 9 bases at J, leaving 11 bases unmatched. The CDR3 loop reads CASSSDLGLAGVEQFF. CDR3 bases: TGTGCCAGCAGTTCAGACCTCGGACTAGCGGGGGTTGAGCAGTTCTTC.

This clonotype was picked up many times. CDR3 DNA: TGTGCCAGCAGCTCCCTTAGGGGAGGACGGGGGCTGGTGGGCAATGAGCAGTTCTTC. Amino acids: CASSSLRGGRGLVGNEQFF. The chain has TRBV11-2 and TRBJ2-1; D may match TRBD1 or TRBD2 (6 bases each). Trimming cost V 4 bases and J 6 bases, with 28 bases left between them. This CDR3 has 19 residues. The germline CDR1 and CDR2 sequences are SGHAT and FQNNGV.

This clonotype was seen many times. V usage is TRBV5-5 and J usage is TRBJ2-2; no firm D call. Between the trimmed V and J ends, which lost 4 bases and 4 bases, there was a span of 8 bases. This CDR3 is built from 13 residues. Germline-derived CDR1 and CDR2 are SGHKS and YYEKEE (reference sequence). DNA of the CDR3: TGTGCCAGCAGCCCTAAGGCCACCGGGGAGCTGTTTTTT. It is translated as CASSPKATGELFF.

This clonotype was counted at least ten times. The chain has TRBV6-5 and TRBJ1-2; the D gene is possibly TRBD1 (5 bases). The CDR3 spans 13 residues. Trimming removed 0 bases from V and 7 bases from J, with 9 bases in between. CDR1 and CDR2 from the germline V gene are MNHEY and SVGAGI. The CDR3 DNA sequence: TGTGCCAGCAGTTACTCATCCGGGGGTGGCTACACCTTC. Its protein product is CASSYSSGGGYTF.

This clonotype has a count of ten or more. The chain couples TRBV6-2 or TRBV6-3 to TRBJ2-1; weak D call: TRBD2 (5 bases). This CDR3 is 15 amino acids long. Trimming removed 5 bases from V and 4 bases from J, with 15 bases in between. Germline V CDR1 and CDR2: MNHEY, SVGEGT. The CDR3 sequence: CASSPEREYYNEQFF. Here the CDR3 DNA reads TGTGCCAGCAGTCCGGAGAGGGAGTATTACAATGAGCAGTTCTTC.

This clonotype was recorded many times. J is TRBJ2-5 and V is TRBV20-1; the D gene is possibly TRBD1 (6 bases). Trimming shortened V by 5 bases and J by 5 bases, and 18 bases separated the two germline ends. Germline V gives CDR1 DFQATT, CDR2 SNEGSKA (reference sequence). This CDR3 spans 14 amino acids. CDR3 loop: CSAWGHEGRETQYF. DNA for the CDR3: TGCAGTGCTTGGGGGCACGAAGGCCGCGAGACCCAGTACTTC.

The sample holds many counts of this clonotype. The chain links TRBV28 to TRBJ2-1; D could derive from TRBD1 or TRBD2 (5 bases each). The CDR3 totals 13 residues. V was shortened by 8 bases and J by 8 bases, with 16 bases between the two germline ends. Germline V gene sequence: CDR1 MDHEN, CDR2 SYDVKM. CDR3 in amino acids: CASQNTGGHEQFF. CDR3 nucleotide sequence: TGTGCCAGCCAAAACACAGGAGGTCATGAGCAGTTCTTC.